Presented here are 32 T cell receptor beta chains from one specimen sequenced in a study of T cell clones after liver transplantation. The repertoire was sequenced with immunoSEQ multiplex PCR; TCRdb's copy has only in-frame clones and lacks some. Altogether more than 75,000 clones are present, over 80% being singletons, with the ten largest covering 0.47%. The sequenced sample was CD4+ T cells from blood, obtained roughly 3.5 years after liver transplant. The receptors stem from a human patient who received a liver transplant. Some T cells may be graft donor cells.

The V gene is TRBV7-2, the J gene TRBJ2-3, with TRBD2 matching over 9 bases. The ends lost 5 bases at V and 2 bases at J; junction bases unmatched: 5. The CDR3 is 15 residues long. Germline V gives CDR1 SGHTA, CDR2 FQGNSA. The chain's CDR3 is CASSPEREATDTQYF. The DNA for the CDR3 is TGTGCCAGCAGCCCTGAGCGGGAGGCCACAGATACGCAGTATTTT.

The rearrangement uses TRBV19 and TRBJ2-1; no clear D. This CDR3 has 13 amino acids. Germline loops: CDR1 LNHDA, CDR2 SQIVND (reference sequence). The V gene lost 8 bases and the J gene lost 8 bases, with 16 bases spanning the gap. The CDR3 DNA reads TGTGCCAGTCGGAAAGGCAGAGGCTATGAGCAGTTCTTC. Amino acid sequence: CASRKGRGYEQFF.

The V and J genes are TRBV19 and TRBJ2-5; 10 bases are a match to TRBD2. This CDR3 spans 18 amino acids. Germline-derived CDR1 and CDR2 are LNHDA and SQIVND (reference sequence). V gave up 5 bases and J gave up 3 bases; unmatched junction bases: 15. The CDR3 DNA reads TGTGCCAGTAGTCCCTGGCTTGAGGTTACTAGCGGGGAAGAGACCCAGTACTTC. This sequence encodes CASSPWLEVTSGEETQYF.

The gene calls are TRBV5-1 and TRBJ2-2, with a weak D call TRBD1 (6 bases). Trimming removed 6 bases from V and 3 bases from J, with 15 bases in between. The CDR3 is 15 amino acids. The germline V gene encodes CDR1 SGHRS and CDR2 YFSETQ. The CDR3 bases are TGCGCCAGCACCTCGAGGGGGTACGACACCGGGGAGCTGTTTTTT. Amino acids: CASTSRGYDTGELFF.

The chain recombines TRBV6-1 with TRBJ1-2, with D possibly TRBD1 on 6 matching bases. The germline CDR1 and CDR2 sequences are MNHNS and SASEGT. CDR3 length: 15 amino acids. The V end was cut by 7 bases, the J end by 8 bases, with 23 bases between. This chain's CDR3 is CASNWMGGGWEGYTF. DNA for the CDR3: TGTGCCAGCAATTGGATGGGGGGGGGCTGGGAAGGCTACACCTTC.

CDR3 sequence reads: CASRADSTYNEQFF. The CDR3 DNA reads TGTGCCAGCAGGGCGGACTCGACCTACAATGAGCAGTTCTTC. The V and J genes are TRBV6-5 and TRBJ2-1, with a weak D call TRBD2 (5 bases). The CDR3 spans 14 residues. Trimming pared 6 bases from V and 2 bases from J, leaving 11 bases between. Looked up from germline, CDR1 is MNHEY and CDR2 is SVGAGI.

The chain uses TRBV7-2 and TRBJ1-3, with D hard to call. Germline CDR1 is SGHTA and CDR2 is FQGNSA. Trimming left V 0 bases short and J 0 bases short, with 9 bases between. The CDR3 consists of 16 residues. CDR3: CASSLAVSSSGNTIYF. The CDR3 nucleotides are TGTGCCAGCAGCTTAGCGGTGTCAAGCTCTGGAAACACCATATATTTT.

This clone appeared once. The chain carries TRBV7-6 and TRBJ1-2; possibly TRBD1 for D (5 bases). Germline assignment: CDR1 SGHVS and CDR2 FNYEAQ. Trimming pared 5 bases from V and 3 bases from J, leaving 13 bases between. This CDR3 comprises 14 residues. CDR3: CASSPRRDDYGYTF. DNA for the CDR3: TGTGCCAGCAGCCCCCGGCGGGACGACTATGGCTACACCTTC. Filled out from reference TRBV7-6 and TRBJ1-2, the complete variable domain reads GAGVSQSPRYKVTKRGQDVALRCDPISGHVSLYWYRQALGQGPEFLTYFNYEAQQDKSGLPNDRFSAERPEGSISTLTIQRTEQRDSAMYRCASSPRRDDYGYTFGSGTRLTVV.

The chain recombines TRBV19 with TRBJ2-7; TRBD2 agrees at 8 bases. Germline trimming cut 5 bases from V and 7 bases from J; bases unmatched to any gene: 10. The CDR3 consists of 14 residues. The germline gives CDR1 LNHDA, CDR2 SQIVND (reference sequence). CDR3 protein: CASSSPGGPREQYF. The CDR3 coding sequence is TGTGCCAGTAGTTCCCCGGGAGGGCCGAGGGAGCAGTACTTC.

V usage is TRBV6-5 and J usage is TRBJ1-5; D perhaps matches TRBD1 (5 bases). The CDR3 length is 14 residues. Trimming took 0 bases from V and 6 from J, leaving 9 bases between them. Germline V gene lookup returns CDR1 MNHEY and CDR2 SVGAGI. CDR3 amino acids: CASSYSQGGQPQHF. DNA of the CDR3: TGTGCCAGCAGTTACTCGCAGGGCGGTCAGCCCCAGCATTTT.

Only a few counts were recorded for this clone. This chain connects TRBV27 to TRBJ2-1, with 9 bases lining up with TRBD1. In germline, CDR1 is MNHEY, CDR2 SMNVEV (reference sequence). The trim removed 5 bases at V and 5 bases at J, leaving 13 bases unmatched. The CDR3 has 17 residues. CDR3 nucleotide sequence: TGTGCCAGCAGTGACTCTGGGACAGGGATGGAAAACAATGAGCAGTTCTTC. Protein sequence: CASSDSGTGMENNEQFF.

The sample holds a few counts of this clone. This chain connects TRBV7-3 to TRBJ1-2, with 10 nucleotides matching TRBD1. This CDR3 region has 13 residues. The V gene's germline CDR1 is SGHTA and CDR2 FQGTGA. Trimming took 2 bases from V and 6 from J; bases not matched to a gene: 0. The CDR3 here is CASSLGQGDGYTF. The CDR3 nucleotides are TGTGCCAGCAGCTTAGGACAGGGGGATGGCTACACCTTC.

The gene calls are TRBV18 and TRBJ1-5; no reliable D call. V was shortened by 2 bases and J by 5 bases, with 10 bases between the two germline ends. Germline loops: CDR1 KGHSH, CDR2 LQKENI. The CDR3 covers 14 residues. CDR3 amino acids: CASSPGLADQPQHF. The CDR3 bases are TGTGCCAGCTCACCAGGACTGGCGGATCAGCCCCAGCATTTT. The full variable domain, with the rest looked up from reference TRBV18 and TRBJ1-5, is NAGVMQNPRHLVRRRGQEARLRCSPMKGHSHVYWYRQLPEEGLKFMVYLQKENIIDESGMPKERFSAEFPKEGPSILRIQQVVRGDSAAYFCASSPGLADQPQHFGDGTRLSIL.

The rearrangement uses TRBV7-2 and TRBJ2-5; no definite D call. The germline V and J ends were trimmed by 5 bases and 7 bases, with 8 bases remaining between them. The CDR3 loop spans 11 amino acids. Per the germline V gene, CDR1 is SGHTA and CDR2 is FQGNSA. The CDR3 loop reads CASSTRRTQYF. Here the CDR3 DNA reads TGTGCCAGCAGCACCCGCCGGACCCAGTACTTC.

The chain has TRBV6-5 and TRBJ2-3; D possibly corresponds to TRBD2 (6 bases). This CDR3 has 15 residues. V lost 5 bases, J lost 0 bases, and 12 bases lay in between. Germline-derived CDR1 and CDR2 are MNHEY and SVGAGI. The CDR3 DNA reads TGTGCCAGCAGTAAAAGGAGGGCAAGCACAGATACGCAGTATTTT. Residues: CASSKRRASTDTQYF.

This chain joins TRBV5-4 and TRBJ2-5; D may be TRBD2 (6 bases). Germline V lookup: CDR1 SGHNT, CDR2 YYREEE (reference sequence). The CDR3 has 16 residues. V lost 2 bases to trimming and J lost 2 bases, with 16 bases between them. The CDR3 nucleotides read TGTGCCAGCAGCTTAGCGGGCCGTGGCATTCAAGAGACCCAGTACTTC. This sequence encodes CASSLAGRGIQETQYF.

The chain has TRBV7-2 and TRBJ2-1, with 7 bases aligning to TRBD2. V shed 4 bases, J shed 6 bases, and the junction held 9 bases outside the gene matches. This CDR3 spans 15 amino acids. Germline V gene data show CDR1 as SGHTA and CDR2 as FQGNSA. CDR3 region: CASSSRTREFNEQFF. The CDR3 DNA reads as TGTGCCAGCAGCTCCAGGACTAGGGAATTCAATGAGCAGTTCTTC.

This chain connects TRBV27 to TRBJ2-3; TRBD2 is a possible D gene (7 bases). Germline CDR1 MNHEY, CDR2 SMNVEV (reference sequence). The CDR3 runs to 13 residues. The V end lost 8 bases, the J end lost 5 bases, and 14 bases lay between the germline ends. The CDR3 DNA reads as TGTGCCAGCGGGGGGGGGCACGGAGATACGCAGTATTTT. Its protein is CASGGGHGDTQYF.

The rearrangement joins TRBV5-6 to TRBJ2-2, with D maybe TRBD1 (5 bases). This CDR3 has 13 residues. V was trimmed by 0 bases and J by 7 bases, leaving 7 bases between them. Germline CDR1 is SGHDT and CDR2 is YYEEEE. CDR3 sequence reads: CASSLGQYGELFF. CDR3 in DNA: TGTGCCAGCAGCTTGGGACAGTACGGGGAGCTGTTTTTT.

CDR3 loop: CASSLSGTGPPRDTQYF. CDR3 in DNA: TGCGCCAGCAGCTTATCCGGGACAGGGCCGCCCAGGGATACGCAGTATTTT. The chain has TRBV5-1 and TRBJ2-3; 9 positions agree with TRBD1. V gave up 2 bases and J gave up 6 bases; unmatched junction bases: 13. The CDR3 is made up of 17 amino acids. Germline V lookup: CDR1 SGHRS, CDR2 YFSETQ.

The chain links TRBV19 to TRBJ2-7; maybe TRBD2 (6 bases). This CDR3 has 13 amino acids. V was shortened by 5 bases and J by 7 bases, with 15 bases between the two germline ends. The germline CDR1 and CDR2 sequences are LNHDA and SQIVND (reference sequence). The CDR3 DNA follows: TGTGCCAGTAGTTTTGGAGGGGCCGGGGAGCAGTACTTC. Translated: CASSFGGAGEQYF. Complete variable domain (other parts from reference TRBV19 and TRBJ2-7): DGGITQSPKYLFRKEGQNVTLSCEQNLNHDAMYWYRQDPGQGLRLIYYSQIVNDFQKGDIAEGYSVSREKKESFPLTVTSAQKNPTAFYLCASSFGGAGEQYFGPGTRLTVT.

This rearrangement joins TRBV5-1 to TRBJ2-1; 8 bases are shared with TRBD2. Germline V gene sequence: CDR1 SGHRS, CDR2 YFSETQ. This CDR3 is 17 amino acids long. V dropped 1 base and J dropped 7; count of bases not matched to a gene: 13. The CDR3, as DNA: TGCGCCAGCAGCTTGATGGGGAGCGGGAGTGTATGGAATGAGCAGTTCTTC. The encoded protein is CASSLMGSGSVWNEQFF.

The chain uses TRBV11-3 and TRBJ2-2, with D hard to call. The CDR3 length is 18 residues. The V gene's germline CDR1 is SGHNT and CDR2 YENEEA. The V gene lost 0 bases and the J gene lost 4 bases, with 18 bases spanning the gap. Here the CDR3 DNA reads TGTGCCAGCAGCTTAGATCTATGGCCTGGTACGGGCACCGGGGAGCTGTTTTTT. Residues: CASSLDLWPGTGTGELFF. Full variable domain (rest looked up from reference TRBV11-3 and TRBJ2-2): EAGVVQSPRYKIIEKKQPVAFWCNPISGHNTLYWYLQNLGQGPELLIRYENEEAVDDSQLPKDRFSAERLKGVDSTLKIQPAELGDSAVYLCASSLDLWPGTGTGELFFGEGSRLTVL.

This clone was recorded once. The chain combines TRBV27 with TRBJ2-7, with 11 bases fitting TRBD1. The ends lost 5 bases at V and 7 bases at J; junction bases unmatched: 4. The CDR3 covers 13 residues. Germline CDR1 MNHEY, CDR2 SMNVEV (reference sequence). The DNA for the CDR3 is TGTGCCAGCAGTCGGGACAGGGGGGATGAGCAGTACTTC. It translates to CASSRDRGDEQYF.

The chain carries TRBV7-9 and TRBJ1-3; D call uncertain. The CDR3 sequence is 15 residues long. Germline V lookup: CDR1 SEHNR, CDR2 FQNEAQ (reference sequence). The V gene lost 9 bases and the J gene lost 6 bases, with 21 bases spanning the gap. CDR3 loop: CASAEGLWKENTIYF. Here the CDR3 DNA reads TGTGCCAGTGCGGAAGGCCTCTGGAAGGAAAACACCATATATTTT. Supplemented by reference TRBV7-9 and TRBJ1-3, the full variable domain reads DTGVSQNPRHKITKRGQNVTFRCDPISEHNRLYWYRQTLGQGPEFLTYFQNEAQLEKSRLLSDRFSAERPKGSFSTLEIQRTEQGDSAMYLCASAEGLWKENTIYFGEGSWLTVV.

This rearrangement joins TRBV9 to TRBJ2-7; no clear D gene. Trimming took off 4 bases at V and 5 bases at J, with 16 bases between the two ends. The CDR3 runs to 14 residues. Germline V gene sequence: CDR1 SGDLS, CDR2 YYNGEE. The CDR3: CASSPRWASNEQYF. The CDR3, as DNA: TGTGCCAGCAGCCCTAGATGGGCTAGTAACGAGCAGTACTTC.

This sequence joins TRBV2 and TRBJ1-3; the D is unclear. The CDR3 consists of 15 residues. Trimming left V 6 bases short and J 0 bases short, with 12 bases between. Germline loops: CDR1 SNHLY, CDR2 FYNNEI. The CDR3 DNA reads as TGTGCCAGCAGGCCCTCCGAAGCCTCTGGAAACACCATATATTTT. Its translation is CASRPSEASGNTIYF.

J is TRBJ1-2 and V is TRBV9, with TRBD1 identical over 7 bases. This CDR3 has 14 residues. CDR1 and CDR2 from the germline V gene are SGDLS and YYNGEE. Trimming took 0 bases from V and 6 from J; bases not matched to a gene: 5. CDR3 loop: CASSVAGGGDGYTF. The DNA for the CDR3 is TGTGCCAGCAGCGTAGCAGGGGGGGGCGATGGCTACACCTTC.

The gene calls are TRBV28 and TRBJ1-1; D gene ambiguous. V was trimmed by 4 bases and J by 1 base, leaving 13 bases between them. The CDR3 covers 15 residues. Germline V gives CDR1 MDHEN, CDR2 SYDVKM. CDR3 sequence: CASSSYGPSNTEAFF. The CDR3 nucleotides are TGTGCCAGCAGTTCCTACGGGCCATCGAACACTGAAGCTTTCTTT.

This chain uses TRBV28 with TRBJ2-1; 16 bases map to TRBD2. Germline CDR1 MDHEN, CDR2 SYDVKM. This CDR3 region has 19 residues. V gave up 6 bases and J gave up 7 bases; unmatched junction bases: 15. CDR3 amino acids: CASSLLGTSGRAGMNEQFF. The CDR3 DNA sequence: TGTGCCAGCAGCCTTCTCGGGACTAGCGGGAGGGCCGGGATGAATGAGCAGTTCTTC.

In its sample, this clone was seen a few times. The chain employs TRBV6-5 and TRBJ2-2; 8 nucleotides line up with TRBD2. CDR3 length equals 15 residues. V was clipped by 5 bases and J by 7 bases; unmatched bases: 9. Looked up from germline, CDR1 is MNHEY and CDR2 is SVGAGI. The CDR3 nucleotides are TGTGCCAGCAGTCGCAGGACTAGCTGGGGCGGGGAGCTGTTTTTT. It is translated as CASSRRTSWGGELFF.

V and J are TRBV5-1 and TRBJ2-3; TRBD1 aligns across 8 bases. V was pared by 5 bases and J by 3 bases, with 5 bases of the junction left unmatched. CDR1 and CDR2 from the germline V gene are SGHRS and YFSETQ. This CDR3 has 14 amino acids. This chain's CDR3 is CASRPGQETDTQYF. The DNA of the CDR3 is TGCGCCAGCAGACCGGGACAGGAGACAGATACGCAGTATTTT. Complete variable domain (other parts from reference TRBV5-1 and TRBJ2-3): KAGVTQTPRYLIKTRGQQVTLSCSPISGHRSVSWYQQTPGQGLQFLFEYFSETQRNKGNFPGRFSGRQFSNSRSEMNVSTLELGDSALYLCASRPGQETDTQYFGPGTRLTVL.